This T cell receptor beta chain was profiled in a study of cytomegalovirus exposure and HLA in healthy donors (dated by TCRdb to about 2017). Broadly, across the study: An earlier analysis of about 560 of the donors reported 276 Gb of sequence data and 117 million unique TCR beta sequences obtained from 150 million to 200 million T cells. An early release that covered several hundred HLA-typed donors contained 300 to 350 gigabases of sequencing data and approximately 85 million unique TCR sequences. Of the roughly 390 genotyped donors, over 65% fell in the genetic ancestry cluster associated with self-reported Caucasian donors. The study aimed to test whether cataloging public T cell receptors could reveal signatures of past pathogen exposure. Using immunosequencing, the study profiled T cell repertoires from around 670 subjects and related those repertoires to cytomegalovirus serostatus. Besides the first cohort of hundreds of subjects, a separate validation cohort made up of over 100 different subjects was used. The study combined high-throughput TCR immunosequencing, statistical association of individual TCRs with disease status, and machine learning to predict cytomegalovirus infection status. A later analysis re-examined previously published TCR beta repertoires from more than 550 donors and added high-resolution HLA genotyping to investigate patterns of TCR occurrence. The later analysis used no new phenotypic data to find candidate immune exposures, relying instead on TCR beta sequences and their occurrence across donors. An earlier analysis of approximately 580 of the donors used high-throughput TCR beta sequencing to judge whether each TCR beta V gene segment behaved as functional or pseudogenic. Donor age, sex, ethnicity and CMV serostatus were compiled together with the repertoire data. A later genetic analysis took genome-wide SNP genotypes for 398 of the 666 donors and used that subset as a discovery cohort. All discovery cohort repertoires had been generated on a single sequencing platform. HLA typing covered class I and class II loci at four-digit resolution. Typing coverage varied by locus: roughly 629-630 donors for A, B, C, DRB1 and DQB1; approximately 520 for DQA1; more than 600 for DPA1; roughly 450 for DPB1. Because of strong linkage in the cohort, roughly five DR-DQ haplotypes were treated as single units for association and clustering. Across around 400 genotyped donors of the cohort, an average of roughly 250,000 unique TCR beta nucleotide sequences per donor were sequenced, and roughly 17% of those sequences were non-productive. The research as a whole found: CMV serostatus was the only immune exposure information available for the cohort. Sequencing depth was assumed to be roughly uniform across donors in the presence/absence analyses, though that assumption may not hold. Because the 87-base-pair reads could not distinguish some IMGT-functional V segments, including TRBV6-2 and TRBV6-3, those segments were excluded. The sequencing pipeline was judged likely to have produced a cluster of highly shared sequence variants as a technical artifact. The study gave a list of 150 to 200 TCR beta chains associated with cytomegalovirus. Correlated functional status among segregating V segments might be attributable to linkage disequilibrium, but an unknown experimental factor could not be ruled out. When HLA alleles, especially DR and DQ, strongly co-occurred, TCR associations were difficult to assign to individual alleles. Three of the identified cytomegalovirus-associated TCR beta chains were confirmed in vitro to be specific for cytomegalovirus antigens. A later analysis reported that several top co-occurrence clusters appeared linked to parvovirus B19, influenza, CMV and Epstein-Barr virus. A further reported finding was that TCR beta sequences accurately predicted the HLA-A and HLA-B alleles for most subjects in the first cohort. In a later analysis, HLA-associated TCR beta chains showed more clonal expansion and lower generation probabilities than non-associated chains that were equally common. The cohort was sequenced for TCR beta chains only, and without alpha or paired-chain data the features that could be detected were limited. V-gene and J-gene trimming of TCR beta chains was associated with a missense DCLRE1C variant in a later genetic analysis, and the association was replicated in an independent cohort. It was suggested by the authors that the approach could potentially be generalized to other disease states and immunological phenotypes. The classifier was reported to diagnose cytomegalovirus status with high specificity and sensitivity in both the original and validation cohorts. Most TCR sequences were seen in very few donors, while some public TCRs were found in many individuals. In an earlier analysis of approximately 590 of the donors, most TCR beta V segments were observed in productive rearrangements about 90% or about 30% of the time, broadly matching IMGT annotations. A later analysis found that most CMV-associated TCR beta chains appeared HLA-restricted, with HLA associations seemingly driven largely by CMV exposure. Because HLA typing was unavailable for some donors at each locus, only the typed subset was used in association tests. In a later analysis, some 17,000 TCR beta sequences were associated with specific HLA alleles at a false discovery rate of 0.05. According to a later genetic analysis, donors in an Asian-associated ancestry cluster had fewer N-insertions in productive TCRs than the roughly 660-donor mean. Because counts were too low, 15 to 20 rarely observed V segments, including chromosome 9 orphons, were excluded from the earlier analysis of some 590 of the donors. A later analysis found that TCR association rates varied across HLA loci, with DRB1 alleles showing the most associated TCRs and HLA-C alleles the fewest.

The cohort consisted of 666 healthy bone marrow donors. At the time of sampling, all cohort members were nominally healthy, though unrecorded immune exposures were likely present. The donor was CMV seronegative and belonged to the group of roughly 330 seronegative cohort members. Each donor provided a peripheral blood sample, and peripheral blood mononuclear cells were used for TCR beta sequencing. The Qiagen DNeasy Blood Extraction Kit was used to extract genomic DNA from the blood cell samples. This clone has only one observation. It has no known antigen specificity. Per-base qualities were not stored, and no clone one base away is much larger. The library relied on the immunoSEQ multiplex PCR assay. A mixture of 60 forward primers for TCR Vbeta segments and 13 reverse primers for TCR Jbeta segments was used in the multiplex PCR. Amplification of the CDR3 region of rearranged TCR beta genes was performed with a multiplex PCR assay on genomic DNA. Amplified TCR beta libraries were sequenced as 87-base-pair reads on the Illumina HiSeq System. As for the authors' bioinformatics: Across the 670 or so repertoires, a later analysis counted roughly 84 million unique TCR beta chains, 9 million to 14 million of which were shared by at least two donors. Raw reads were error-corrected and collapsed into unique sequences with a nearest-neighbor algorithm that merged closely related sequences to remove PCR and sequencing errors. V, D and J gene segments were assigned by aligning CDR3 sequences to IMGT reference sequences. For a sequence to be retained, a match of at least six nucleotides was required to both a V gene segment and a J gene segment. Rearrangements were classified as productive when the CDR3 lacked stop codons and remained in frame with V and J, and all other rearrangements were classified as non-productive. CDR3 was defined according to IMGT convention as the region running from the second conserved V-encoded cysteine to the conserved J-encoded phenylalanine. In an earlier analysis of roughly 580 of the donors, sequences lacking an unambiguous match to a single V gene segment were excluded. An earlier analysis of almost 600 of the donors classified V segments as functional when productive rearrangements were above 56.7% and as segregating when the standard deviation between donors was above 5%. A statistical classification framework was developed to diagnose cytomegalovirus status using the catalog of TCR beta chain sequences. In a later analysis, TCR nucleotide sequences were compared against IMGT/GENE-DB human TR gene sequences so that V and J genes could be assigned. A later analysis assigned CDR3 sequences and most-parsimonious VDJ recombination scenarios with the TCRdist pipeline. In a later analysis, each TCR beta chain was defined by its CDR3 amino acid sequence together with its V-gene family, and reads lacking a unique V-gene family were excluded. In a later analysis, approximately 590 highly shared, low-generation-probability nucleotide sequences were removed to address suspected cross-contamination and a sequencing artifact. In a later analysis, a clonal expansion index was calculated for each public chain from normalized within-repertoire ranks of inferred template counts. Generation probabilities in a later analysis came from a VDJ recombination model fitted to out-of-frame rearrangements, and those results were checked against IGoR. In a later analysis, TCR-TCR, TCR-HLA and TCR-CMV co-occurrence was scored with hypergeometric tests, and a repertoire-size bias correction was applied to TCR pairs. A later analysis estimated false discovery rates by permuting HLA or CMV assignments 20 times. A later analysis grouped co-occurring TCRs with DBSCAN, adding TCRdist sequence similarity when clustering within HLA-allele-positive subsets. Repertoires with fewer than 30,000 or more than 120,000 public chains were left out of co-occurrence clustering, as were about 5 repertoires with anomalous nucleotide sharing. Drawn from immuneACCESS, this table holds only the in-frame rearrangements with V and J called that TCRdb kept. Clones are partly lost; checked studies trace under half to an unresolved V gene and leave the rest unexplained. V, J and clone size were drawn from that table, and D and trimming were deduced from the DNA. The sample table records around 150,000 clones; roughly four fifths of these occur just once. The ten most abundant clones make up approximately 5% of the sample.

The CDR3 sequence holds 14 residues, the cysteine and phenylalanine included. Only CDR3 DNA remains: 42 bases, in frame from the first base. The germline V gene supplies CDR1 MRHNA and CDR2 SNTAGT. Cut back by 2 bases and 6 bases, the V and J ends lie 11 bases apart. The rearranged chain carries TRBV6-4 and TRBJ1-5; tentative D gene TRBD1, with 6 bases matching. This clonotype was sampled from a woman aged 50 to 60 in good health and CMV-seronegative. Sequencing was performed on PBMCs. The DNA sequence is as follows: TGTGCCAGCAGTGACGAACAGGGCGGTCAGCCCCAGCATTTT. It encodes CASSDEQGGQPQHF.